This TCR beta chain was identified during a study of shared clonotypes between healthy human individuals. Germline-derived CDR1 and CDR2 are SGHRS and YFSETQ. V dropped 2 bases and J dropped 2 bases, with 11 bases sitting between them. The CDR3 consists of 15 residues. Unsorted material relied on roughly 100 million PBMCs as the source of genomic DNA. Clones were read by immunoSEQ multiplex PCR, and TCRdb kept only the in-frame ones, dropping some. The sample has hundreds of thousands of clones, roughly 79% seen once. The chain links TRBV5-1 to TRBJ1-5, with no clear D. This clonotype was sampled from a woman in her forties in good health. Some clones in this sample may be carry-over from other donors' samples. The sample consisted of PBMCs. CDR3: CASSFGIDGNQPQHF. The CDR3 coding sequence is TGCGCCAGCAGCTTCGGGATTGACGGCAATCAGCCCCAGCATTTT.